The rows below give T cell receptor beta chains drawn from one sample of a study of blood T cell repertoires in COVID-19. The assay was immunoSEQ multiplex PCR, and TCRdb's table has in-frame clones only and misses some. Of approximately 530,000 clones in the sample, 70% to 90% are singletons; the top ten hold under 8.5%. The sequenced sample consisted of peripheral blood. The receptor source for this set is a woman aged 50 to 60 with COVID-19, enrolled during active disease. Each CDR3 is given with its conserved first and last residue. A D gene is named only where the DNA matches it firmly. Not every row has a clone size; where given, it reads once, few, many or a size class.

-,TRBJ1-1,-,TRBV7-6,CASSFRTDTEAFF,TGTGCCAGCAGCTTCAGGACAGACACTGAAGCTTTCTTT
-,TRBJ1-2,-,TRBV7-9,CASSLGDGANYGYTF,TGTGCCAGCAGCTTAGGTGACGGAGCTAACTATGGCTACACCTTC
-,TRBJ1-2,-,TRBV10-3,CAIRNGSYGYTF,TGTGCCATCAGAAACGGTTCCTATGGCTACACCTTC
-,TRBJ1-5,-,TRBV7-2,CASSLVENQPQHF,TGTGCCAGCAGCTTAGTCGAGAATCAGCCCCAGCATTTT
-,TRBJ2-2,-,TRBV28,CASSHHLTPNTGELFF,TGTGCCAGCAGTCACCACTTAACTCCGAACACCGGGGAGCTGTTTTTT
-,TRBJ1-1,-,TRBV6-5,CASSPDQGRGEAFF,TGTGCCAGCAGTCCCGATCAGGGGAGAGGTGAAGCTTTCTTT
-,TRBJ1-2,-,TRBV21-1,CASSKPGQDYGYTF,TGTGCCAGCAGCAAACCCGGACAGGACTATGGCTACACCTTC
-,TRBJ1-2,once,TRBV2,CASKDSSNYGYTF,TGTGCCAGCAAGGACAGTTCTAACTATGGCTACACCTTC
-,TRBJ1-3,-,TRBV7-9,CASSLAGGDWFSGNTIYF,TGTGCCAGCAGCTTAGCGGGGGGGGACTGGTTCTCTGGAAACACCATATATTTT
-,TRBJ1-2,-,TRBV5-4,CASSGRTAFDYGYTF,TGTGCCAGCAGCGGCCGGACAGCCTTCGACTATGGCTACACCTTC
-,TRBJ1-3,-,TRBV27,CASSSIGQSGNTIYF,TGTGCCAGCAGTTCCATCGGACAGAGTGGAAACACCATATATTTT
-,TRBJ2-1,-,TRBV6-1,CASSDHGNEQFF,TGTGCCAGCAGTGACCACGGGAATGAGCAGTTCTTC
-,TRBJ1-2,-,TRBV29-1,CSVETDRPYGYTF,TGCAGCGTAGAGACCGACAGGCCCTATGGCTACACCTTC
-,TRBJ2-2,-,TRBV12-3/TRBV12-4,CASSRSTGELFF,TGTGCCAGCAGTCGGAGCACCGGGGAGCTGTTTTTT
-,TRBJ2-5,-,TRBV7-7,CASSLNGETQYF,TGTGCCAGCAGTCTAAACGGGGAGACCCAGTACTTC
-,TRBJ1-1,-,TRBV6-5,CASSYSYEGVKTEAFF,TGTGCCAGCAGTTACTCATACGAGGGGGTGAAGACTGAAGCTTTCTTT
TRBD1,TRBJ1-1,-,TRBV5-1,CASSLLTGGANTEAFF,TGCGCCAGCAGCTTGCTAACAGGGGGGGCGAACACTGAAGCTTTCTTT
-,TRBJ1-6,-,TRBV5-1,CASSLQGLDNSPLHF,TGCGCCAGCAGCTTGCAGGGGCTGGATAATTCACCCCTCCACTTT
TRBD1,TRBJ1-2,few,TRBV27,CASSLGTGDRRYGYTF,TGTGCCAGCAGTTTAGGGACAGGGGATCGGCGCTATGGCTACACCTTC
TRBD2,TRBJ2-7,-,TRBV7-6,CASSLHTGGSYEQYF,TGTGCCAGCAGCTTGCATACGGGGGGTAGCTACGAGCAGTACTTC
TRBD1,TRBJ1-5,few,TRBV28,CASNLGQGLRNQPQHF,TGTGCCAGCAACCTCGGACAGGGACTCCGCAATCAGCCCCAGCATTTT
TRBD1,TRBJ2-2,-,TRBV13,CASSPGGTGGTGELFF,TGTGCCAGCAGCCCGGGGGGGACAGGGGGCACCGGGGAGCTGTTTTTT